This T cell receptor beta chain is drawn from a study of blood T cell repertoires in COVID-19. About the research overall: Samples came from the United States, Italy and Spain, spanning acute and convalescent COVID-19.

Using immunoSEQ multiplex PCR, the repertoire was profiled, and TCRdb retains in-frame clones only, with some absent. The top ten hold around 3.5% of the sample, which has around 190,000 clones, 65% to 85% seen once. The study drew participants aged about 18 to 89 years from some 24 US areas. The CDR3 totals 16 residues. Trimming took off 5 bases at V and 0 bases at J, with 11 bases between the two ends. Germline V gives CDR1 SGHVS, CDR2 FQNEAQ. The clonotype originates from a woman aged 30 to 39 who had recovered from COVID-19. Material: PBMCs or T cells enriched from blood (not recorded which). The rearrangement uses TRBV7-8 and TRBJ1-6; D uncertain. The CDR3 protein is CASSPSLSSYNSPLHF. CDR3 DNA sequence: TGTGCCAGCAGCCCTTCATTGAGCTCCTATAATTCACCCCTCCACTTT.